The clone carrying this TCR beta chain was counted a few times. Its antigen is not identified. The repertoire was sequenced with immunoSEQ multiplex PCR; TCRdb's copy has only in-frame clones and lacks some. This table has tens of thousands of clones, approximately 80% appearing once. The CDR3 consists of 14 residues. Germline V lookup: CDR1 MNHEY, CDR2 SMNVEV (reference sequence). Deletions cut 3 bases from V and 0 bases from J, with 8 bases between. The source of the sample is a study of cytomegalovirus exposure and HLA in healthy donors. Study-level information: The roughly 120 validation repertoires used the same platform as the roughly 670 first-cohort repertoires (as reported by a later analysis).

Notes on the study in general: There were around 160 TCR beta chains listed as cytomegalovirus-associated. Most TCR sequences were rare, but some public TCRs occurred in many donors. According to a subsequent analysis, TCR clusters from the first cohort were inclined to appear together in the roughly 120 validation repertoires.

This sequence joins TRBV27 and TRBJ1-1; the D is unclear. Specimen: PBMCs. The sequence derives from a man younger than 40 in good health and CMV-seronegative. The CDR3 nucleotides are TGTGCCAGCAGTTTGTACGGTATGAACACTGAAGCTTTCTTT. Translation gives CASSLYGMNTEAFF.